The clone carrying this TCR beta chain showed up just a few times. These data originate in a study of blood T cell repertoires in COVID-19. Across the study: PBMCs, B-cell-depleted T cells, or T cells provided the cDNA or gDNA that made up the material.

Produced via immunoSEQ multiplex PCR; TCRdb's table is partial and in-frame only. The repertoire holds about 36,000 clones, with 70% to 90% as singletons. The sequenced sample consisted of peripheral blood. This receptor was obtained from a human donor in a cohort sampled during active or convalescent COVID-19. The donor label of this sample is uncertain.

The CDR3: CSVRKGVDTEAFF. DNA of the CDR3: TGCAGCGTTCGAAAGGGGGTAGATACTGAAGCTTTCTTT. This rearrangement joins TRBV29-1 to TRBJ1-1, with D tentatively TRBD1 (6 bases). V was clipped by 5 bases and J by 5 bases, with 15 bases between them. Germline CDR1 and CDR2: SQVTM and ANQGSEA. CDR3 length: 13 residues.